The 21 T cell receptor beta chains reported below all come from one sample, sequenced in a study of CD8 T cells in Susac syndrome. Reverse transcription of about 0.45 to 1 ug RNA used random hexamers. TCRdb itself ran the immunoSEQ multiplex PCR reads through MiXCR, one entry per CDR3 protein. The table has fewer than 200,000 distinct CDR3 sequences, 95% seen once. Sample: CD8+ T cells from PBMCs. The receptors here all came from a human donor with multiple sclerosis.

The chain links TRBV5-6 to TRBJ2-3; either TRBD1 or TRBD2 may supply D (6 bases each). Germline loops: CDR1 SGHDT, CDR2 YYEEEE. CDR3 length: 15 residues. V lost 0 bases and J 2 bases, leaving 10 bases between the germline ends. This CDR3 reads CASSLAGGLTDTQYF. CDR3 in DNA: TGTGCCAGCAGCTTGGCCGGGGGCCTCACAGATACGCAGTATTTT.

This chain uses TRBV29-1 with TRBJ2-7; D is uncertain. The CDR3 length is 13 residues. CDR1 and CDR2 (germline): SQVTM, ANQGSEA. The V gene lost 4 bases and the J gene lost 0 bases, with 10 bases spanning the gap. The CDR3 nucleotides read TGCAGCGTTGTGTGGCAGGACTCCTACGAGCAGTACTTC. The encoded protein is CSVVWQDSYEQYF.

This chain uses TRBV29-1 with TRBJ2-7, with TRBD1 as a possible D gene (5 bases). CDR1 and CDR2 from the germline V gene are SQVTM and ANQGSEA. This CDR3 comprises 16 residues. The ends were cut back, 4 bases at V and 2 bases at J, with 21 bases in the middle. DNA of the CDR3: TGCAGCGTTGTAGGGTCAGGGTGGGGTAGTGCCTACGAGCAGTACTTC. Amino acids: CSVVGSGWGSAYEQYF.

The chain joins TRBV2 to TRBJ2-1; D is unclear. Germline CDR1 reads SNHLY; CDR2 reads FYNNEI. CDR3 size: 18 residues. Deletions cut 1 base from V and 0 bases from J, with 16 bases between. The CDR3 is CASSEGWSSFSSYNEQFF. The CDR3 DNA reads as TGTGCCAGCAGTGAAGGCTGGTCCTCTTTTAGCTCCTACAATGAGCAGTTCTTC.

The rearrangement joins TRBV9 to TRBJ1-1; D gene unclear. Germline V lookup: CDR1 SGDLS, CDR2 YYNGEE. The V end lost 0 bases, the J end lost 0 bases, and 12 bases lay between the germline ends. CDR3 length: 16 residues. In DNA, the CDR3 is TGTGCCAGCAGCGTAGGTGAACATAACATGAACACTGAAGCTTTCTTT. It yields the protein CASSVGEHNMNTEAFF.

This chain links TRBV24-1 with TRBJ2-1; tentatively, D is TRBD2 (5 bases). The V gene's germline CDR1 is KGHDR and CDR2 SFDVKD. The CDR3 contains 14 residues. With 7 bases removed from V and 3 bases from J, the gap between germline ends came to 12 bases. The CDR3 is CATSQSGNYNEQFF. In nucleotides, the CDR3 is TGTGCCACCAGCCAAAGCGGTAACTACAATGAGCAGTTCTTC.

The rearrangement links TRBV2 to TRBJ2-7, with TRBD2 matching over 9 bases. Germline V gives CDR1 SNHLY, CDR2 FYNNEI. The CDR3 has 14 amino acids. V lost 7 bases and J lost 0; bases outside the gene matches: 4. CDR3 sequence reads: CASTRLADSYEQYF. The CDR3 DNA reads TGTGCCAGCACCAGACTAGCGGACTCCTACGAGCAGTACTTC. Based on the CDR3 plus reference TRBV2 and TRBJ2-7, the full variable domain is EPEVTQTPSHQVTQMGQEVILRCVPISNHLYFYWYRQILGQKVEFLVSFYNNEISEKSEIFDDQFSVERPDGSNFTLKIRSTKLEDSAMYFCASTRLADSYEQYFGPGTRLTVT.

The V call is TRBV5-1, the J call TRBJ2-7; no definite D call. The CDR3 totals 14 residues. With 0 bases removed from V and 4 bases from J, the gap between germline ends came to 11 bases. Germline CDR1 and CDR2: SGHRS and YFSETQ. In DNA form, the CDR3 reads TGCGCCAGCAGCTTGGAAGGCGGAAATTACGAGCAGTACTTC. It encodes CASSLEGGNYEQYF.

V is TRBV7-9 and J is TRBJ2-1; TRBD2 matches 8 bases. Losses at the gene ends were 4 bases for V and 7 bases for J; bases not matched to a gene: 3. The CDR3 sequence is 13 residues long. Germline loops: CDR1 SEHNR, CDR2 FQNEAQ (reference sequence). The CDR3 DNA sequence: TGTGCCAGCAGCTCTGTAGCGGGGAATGAGCAGTTCTTC. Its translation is CASSSVAGNEQFF.

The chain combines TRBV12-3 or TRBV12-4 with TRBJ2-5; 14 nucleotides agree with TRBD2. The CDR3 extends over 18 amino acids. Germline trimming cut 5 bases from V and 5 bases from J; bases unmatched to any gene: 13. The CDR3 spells CASSGPGLAGAEDETQYF. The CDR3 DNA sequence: TGTGCCAGCAGTGGACCGGGACTAGCGGGAGCAGAAGACGAGACCCAGTACTTC.

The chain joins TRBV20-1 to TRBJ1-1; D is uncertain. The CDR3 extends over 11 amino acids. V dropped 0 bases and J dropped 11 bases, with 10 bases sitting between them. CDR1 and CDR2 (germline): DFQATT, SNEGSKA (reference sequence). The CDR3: CSARDYVGAFF. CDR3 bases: TGCAGTGCTAGAGATTACGTTGGTGCTTTCTTT.

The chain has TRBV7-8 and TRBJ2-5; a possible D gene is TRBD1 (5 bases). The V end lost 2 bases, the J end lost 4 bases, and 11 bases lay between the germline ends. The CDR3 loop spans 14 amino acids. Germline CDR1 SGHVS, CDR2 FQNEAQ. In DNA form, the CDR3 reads TGTGCCAGCAGCTTATTAGGGGTTCTAGAGACCCAGTACTTC. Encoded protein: CASSLLGVLETQYF.

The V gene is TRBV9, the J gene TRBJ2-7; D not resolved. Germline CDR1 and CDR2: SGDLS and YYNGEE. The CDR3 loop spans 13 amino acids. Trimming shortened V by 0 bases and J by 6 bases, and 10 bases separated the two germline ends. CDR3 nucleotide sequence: TGTGCCAGCAGCGTAGAGTTTGTCGGCGAGCAGTACTTC. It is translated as CASSVEFVGEQYF.

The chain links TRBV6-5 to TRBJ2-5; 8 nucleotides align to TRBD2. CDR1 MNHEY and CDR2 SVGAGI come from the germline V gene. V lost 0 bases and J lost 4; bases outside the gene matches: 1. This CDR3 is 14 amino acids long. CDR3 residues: CASSYSGLGETQYF. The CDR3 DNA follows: TGTGCCAGCAGTTACTCGGGACTAGGAGAGACCCAGTACTTC.

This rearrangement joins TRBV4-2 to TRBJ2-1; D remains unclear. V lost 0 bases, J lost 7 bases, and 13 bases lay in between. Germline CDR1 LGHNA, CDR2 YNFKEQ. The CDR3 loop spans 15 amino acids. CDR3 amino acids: CASSQETPSWNEQFF. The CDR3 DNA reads TGTGCCAGCAGCCAAGAAACCCCCTCCTGGAATGAGCAGTTCTTC.

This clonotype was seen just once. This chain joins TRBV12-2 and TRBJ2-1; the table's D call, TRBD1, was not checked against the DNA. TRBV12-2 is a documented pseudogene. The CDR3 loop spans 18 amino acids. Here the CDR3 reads CASRLAPGALSSYNEQFF. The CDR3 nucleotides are TGTGCAAGTCGCTTAGCGCCGGGGGCGCTGAGCTCCTACAATGAGCAGTTCTTC.

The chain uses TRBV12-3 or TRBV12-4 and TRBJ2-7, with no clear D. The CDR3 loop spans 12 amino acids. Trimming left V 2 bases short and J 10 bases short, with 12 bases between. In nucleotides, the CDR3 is TGTGCCAGCAGTTTATTAGGTTATATACAGTACTTC. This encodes CASSLLGYIQYF.

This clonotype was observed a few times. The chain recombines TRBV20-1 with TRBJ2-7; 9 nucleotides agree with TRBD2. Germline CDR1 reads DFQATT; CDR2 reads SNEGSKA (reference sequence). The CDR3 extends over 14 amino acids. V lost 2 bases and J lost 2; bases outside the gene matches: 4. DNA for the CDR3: TGCAGTGCTAGACCTGCGGGGGGGACCTACGAGCAGTACTTC. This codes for CSARPAGGTYEQYF.

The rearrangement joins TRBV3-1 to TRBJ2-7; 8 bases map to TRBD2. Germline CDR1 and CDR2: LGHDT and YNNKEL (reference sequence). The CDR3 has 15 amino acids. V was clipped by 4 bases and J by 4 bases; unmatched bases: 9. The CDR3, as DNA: TGTGCCAGCAGCCCAGGACTAGCCACCCTTTACGAGCAGTACTTC. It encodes CASSPGLATLYEQYF.

In DNA, the CDR3 is TGTGCCAGCAGCTCTATATACAATGAGCAGTTCTTC. Its translation: CASSSIYNEQFF. The chain employs TRBV7-9 and TRBJ2-1, with D hard to call. The V end lost 4 bases, the J end lost 4 bases, and 5 bases lay between the germline ends. Germline lookup yields CDR1 SEHNR and CDR2 FQNEAQ (reference sequence). The CDR3 totals 12 residues.

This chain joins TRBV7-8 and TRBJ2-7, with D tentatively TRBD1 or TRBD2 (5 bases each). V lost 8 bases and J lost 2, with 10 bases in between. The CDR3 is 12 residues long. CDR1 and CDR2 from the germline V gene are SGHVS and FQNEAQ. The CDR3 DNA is TGTGCCAGCCGGGGCTCCGCCTACGAGCAGTACTTC. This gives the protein CASRGSAYEQYF.